The entry below describes one T cell receptor beta chain. This clone's antigen is unknown. There are no base qualities to consult, and no much larger clone falls within one base. These data are taken from a study of T cell responses to AZD1222 COVID-19 vaccine (dated by TCRdb to about 2021). Turning to the overall study: AZD1222 recipients whose second dose came at about 4 weeks and those whose second dose came at about 12 weeks were combined into one group, since spike-specific TCR depth and breadth did not differ between the two schedules. Enrollment into the trials was organized by age into subgroups of 18-55, 56-69 and 70-plus years, and those subgroups contained roughly 140, 27 and 60 TCR-sequenced participants, respectively. A total of approximately 240 trial participants underwent TCR sequencing, of whom around 200 received two doses of AZD1222 and some 26 received two doses of the MenACWY control vaccine. Results the study describes overall, beyond this receptor: Spike-specific TCR breadth and depth rose significantly after two AZD1222 doses compared with day 0 and with MenACWY recipients. No day 14 peak-response samples were available, so repertoires were characterized only after the peak T cell response. Participants were mostly white British and included more females than males, and it was suggested by the authors that clonal diversity may have been underestimated. Reportedly, close to half of the unique spike-specific TCRs recognized epitopes lying outside the regions that are mutated in the B.1.351 and B.1.1.7 variants. Conclusions about previously exposed vaccinees are limited because only 5 or 6 AZD1222 recipients were SARS-CoV-2 seropositive at baseline. The whole spike protein was spanned by vaccine-associated CD4 TCRs, and dominant responses were seen in regions 160-218 and 743-854. The 56-69-year group was small, and its depth increase did not reach significance, likely because of low power.

The sample's time point label, in plain terms: baseline before first vaccination. Vaccinee samples were obtained from the UK trials COV001 and COV002, which included a single-blind randomized controlled phase 2/3 trial of AZD1222 (ChAdOx1 nCoV-19) in healthy adults. For TCRbeta chain sequencing, PBMC samples from trial participants were taken at day 0 and at day 28 after the second dose. The CDR3 regions of human TCRbeta chains were analyzed by immunosequencing. On the study's bioinformatics: TCRs in the repertoires were compared against a reference library of SARS-CoV-2-specific TCRs that had been generated with the MIRA antigen-specificity platform. Breadth was defined as the fraction of unique TCRs that were SARS-CoV-2-associated. Depth was defined as the fraction of total T cells that were SARS-CoV-2-associated. Using the MIRA data, each spike-specific TCR was mapped to the spike region that the TCR reacts to and placed in a CD4 or CD8 class. Log10-transformed breadth and depth values were compared by one-way ANOVA with Sidak's multiple comparisons tests. The immuneACCESS repertoire file appears here via TCRdb, limited to in-frame rearrangements. These files lack a portion of the clones; in checked studies, under half of the deficit traces to unresolved V genes, and the cause of the others is not known. V and J calls and clone size follow that table, whereas D and trimming were derived from the DNA. This sample lists approximately 110,000 clones; roughly 90% were detected once. The leading ten clones occupy approximately 1.2% of the sample.

This clonotype was obtained from an adult in good health. Sequenced material: peripheral blood, taken on day 0 of AZD1222 vaccination.

The DNA is TGTGCCTGGAGCCTTATAGGGGGGAATTCACCCCTCCACTTT. It translates to CAWSLIGGNSPLHF. The rearrangement joined TRBV30 to TRBJ1-6; tentative D gene TRBD1, with 6 bases matching. The germline V gene (reference sequence) supplies CDR1 GTSNPN and CDR2 SVGIG. Measured from the cysteine to the phenylalanine, the CDR3 is 14 residues long. CDR3 DNA is the only sequence kept; it has 42 bases, read in frame from the first base. V is shortened by 3 bases, J by 7 bases, and the region joining them spans 13 bases.